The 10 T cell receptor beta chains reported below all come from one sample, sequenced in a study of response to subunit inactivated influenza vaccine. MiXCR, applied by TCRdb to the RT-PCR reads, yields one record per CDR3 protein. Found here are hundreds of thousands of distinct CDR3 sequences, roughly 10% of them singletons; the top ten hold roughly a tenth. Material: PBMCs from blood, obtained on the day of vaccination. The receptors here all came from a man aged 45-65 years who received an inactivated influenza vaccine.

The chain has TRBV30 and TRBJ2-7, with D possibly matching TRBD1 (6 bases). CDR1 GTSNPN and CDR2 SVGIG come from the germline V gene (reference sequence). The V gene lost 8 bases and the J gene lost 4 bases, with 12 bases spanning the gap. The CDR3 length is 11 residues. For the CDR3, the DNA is TGTGCCGGAAGAACAGGGTACGAGCAGTACTTC. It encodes CAGRTGYEQYF. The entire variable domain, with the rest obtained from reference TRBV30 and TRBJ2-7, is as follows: SQTIHQWPATLVQPVGSPLSLECTVEGTSNPNLYWYRQAAGRGLQLLFYSVGIGQISSEVPQNLSASRPQDRQFILSSKKLLLSDSGFYLCAGRTGYEQYFGPGTRLTVT.

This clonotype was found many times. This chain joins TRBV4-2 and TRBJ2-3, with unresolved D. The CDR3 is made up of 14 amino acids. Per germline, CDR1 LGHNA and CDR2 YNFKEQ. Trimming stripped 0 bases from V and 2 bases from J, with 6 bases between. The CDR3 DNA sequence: TGTGCCAGCAGCCAAGATTCAGCCACAGATACGCAGTATTTT. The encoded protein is CASSQDSATDTQYF.

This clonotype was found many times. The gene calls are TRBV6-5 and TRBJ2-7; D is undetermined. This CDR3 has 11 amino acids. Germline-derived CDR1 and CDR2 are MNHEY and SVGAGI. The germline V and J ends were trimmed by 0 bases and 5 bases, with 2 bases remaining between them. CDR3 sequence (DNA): TGTGCCAGCAGTTACTCGAACGAGCAGTACTTC. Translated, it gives CASSYSNEQYF.

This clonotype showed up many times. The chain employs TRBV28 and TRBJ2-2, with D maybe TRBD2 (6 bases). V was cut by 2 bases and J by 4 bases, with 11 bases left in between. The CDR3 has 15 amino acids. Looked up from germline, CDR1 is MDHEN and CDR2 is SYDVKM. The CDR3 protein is CASSLDIGSTGELFF. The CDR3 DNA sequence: TGTGCCAGCAGTTTAGATATCGGGAGCACCGGGGAGCTGTTTTTT. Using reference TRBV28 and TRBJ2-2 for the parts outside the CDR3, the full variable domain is DVKVTQSSRYLVKRTGEKVFLECVQDMDHENMFWYRQDPGLGLRLIYFSYDVKMKEKGDIPEGYSVSREKKERFSLILESASTNQTSMYLCASSLDIGSTGELFFGEGSRLTVL.

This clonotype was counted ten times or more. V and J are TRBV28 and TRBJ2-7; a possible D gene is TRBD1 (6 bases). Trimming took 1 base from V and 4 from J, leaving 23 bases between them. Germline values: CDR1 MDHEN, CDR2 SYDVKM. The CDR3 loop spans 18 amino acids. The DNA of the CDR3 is TGTGCCAGCAGTTTATTCCTAAAAATGGGGGACACCCAATACGAGCAGTACTTC. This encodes CASSLFLKMGDTQYEQYF.

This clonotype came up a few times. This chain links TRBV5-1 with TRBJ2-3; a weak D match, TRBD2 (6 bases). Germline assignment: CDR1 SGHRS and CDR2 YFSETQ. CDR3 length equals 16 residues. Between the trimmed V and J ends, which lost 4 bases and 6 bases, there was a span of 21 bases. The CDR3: CASSQVLADPLDTQYF. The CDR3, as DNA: TGCGCCAGCAGCCAAGTTTTAGCGGACCCACTGGATACGCAGTATTTT.

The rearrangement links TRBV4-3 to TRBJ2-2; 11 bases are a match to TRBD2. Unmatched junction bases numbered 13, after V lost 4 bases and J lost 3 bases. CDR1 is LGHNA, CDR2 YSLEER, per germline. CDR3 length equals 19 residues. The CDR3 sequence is CASSPSTSGRIGDTGELFF. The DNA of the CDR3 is TGCGCCAGCAGCCCCAGCACTAGCGGGAGAATTGGGGACACCGGGGAGCTGTTTTTT.

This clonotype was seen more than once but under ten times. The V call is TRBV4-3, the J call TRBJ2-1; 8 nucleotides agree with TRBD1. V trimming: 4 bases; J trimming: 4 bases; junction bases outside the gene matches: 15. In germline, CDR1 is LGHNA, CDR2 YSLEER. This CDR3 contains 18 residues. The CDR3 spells CASSPWTGIVGVYNEQFF. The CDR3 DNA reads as TGCGCCAGCAGCCCCTGGACAGGGATCGTGGGTGTTTACAATGAGCAGTTCTTC.

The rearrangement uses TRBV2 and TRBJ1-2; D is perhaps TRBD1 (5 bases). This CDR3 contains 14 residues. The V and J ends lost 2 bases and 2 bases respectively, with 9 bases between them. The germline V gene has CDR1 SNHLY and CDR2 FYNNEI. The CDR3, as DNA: TGTGCCAGCAGTGAACGGACACGAAACTATGGCTACACCTTC. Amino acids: CASSERTRNYGYTF.

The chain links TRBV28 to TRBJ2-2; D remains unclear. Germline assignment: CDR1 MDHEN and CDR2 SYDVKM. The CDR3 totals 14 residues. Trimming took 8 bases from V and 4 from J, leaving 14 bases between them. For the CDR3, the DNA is TGTGCCAGCGAAGTGGCCGCCCTCACCGGGGAGCTGTTTTTT. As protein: CASEVAALTGELFF.